This T cell receptor beta chain was sequenced during a study of T cell changes during pregnancy in multiple sclerosis. Germline V lookup: CDR1 DFQATT, CDR2 SNEGSKA (reference sequence). This CDR3 is built from 11 residues. V was shortened by 1 base and J by 15 bases, with 13 bases between the two germline ends. The repertoire was sequenced with immunoSEQ multiplex PCR; TCRdb's copy has only in-frame clones and lacks some. The sample yields tens of thousands of clones, around 90% seen once. This specimen consisted of CD4+ T cells from peripheral blood mononuclear cells, obtained before pregnancy. The TCR comes from a female donor with multiple sclerosis, enrolled in a pregnancy study. The rearrangement links TRBV20-1 to TRBJ2-1, with D possibly being TRBD1 (5 bases). CDR3 nucleotides: TGCAGTGCTAGAGGTGGGGCTGGGCGGTTCTTC. It yields the protein CSARGGAGRFF.